The 8 T cell receptor beta chains in this list originate from one sample, sequenced in a study of blood T cell repertoires in COVID-19. Profiled with immunoSEQ multiplex PCR; TCRdb holds only in-frame clones, not every one. The table records 200,000 to 250,000 clones, about 90% of them present only once. Sequences were obtained from PBMCs or T cells enriched from blood (not recorded which). These receptors were obtained from a woman aged 50 to 60 in a cohort exposed to, infected with or recovered from COVID-19 (not recorded which).

V usage is TRBV7-2 and J usage is TRBJ2-6; TRBD1 is a possible D gene (5 bases). Trimming removed 3 bases at V and 0 bases at J, with 12 bases between. Germline CDR1 is SGHTA and CDR2 is FQGNSA. This CDR3 contains 17 residues. The CDR3 bases are TGTGCCAGCAGCTTGGGGCAGCTCCACTCTGGGGCCAACGTCCTGACTTTC. Its translation is CASSLGQLHSGANVLTF.

The chain joins TRBV10-3 to TRBJ2-1, with 9 bases fitting TRBD1. This CDR3 has 15 residues. V shed 6 bases and J 3 bases; nucleotides not matched to a gene: 6. Germline V gives CDR1 ENHRY, CDR2 SYGVKD. CDR3 bases: TGTGCCATCAGAAGACAGGGGGATCTCTACAATGAGCAGTTCTTC. Translated, it gives CAIRRQGDLYNEQFF.

The rearrangement joins TRBV9 to TRBJ1-2; weak D call: TRBD1 (5 bases). The CDR3 covers 16 residues. V lost 0 bases and J 2 bases, leaving 14 bases between the germline ends. CDR1 and CDR2 (germline): SGDLS, YYNGEE. The CDR3 region has the DNA TGTGCCAGCAGCGTAGCTACGCGGGGCAAGAACTATGGCTACACCTTC. Translating it yields CASSVATRGKNYGYTF.

V usage is TRBV3-1 (or the pseudogene TRBV3-2) and J usage is TRBJ1-6; tentative D call: TRBD1 (6 bases). This CDR3 region has 16 residues. Trimming took off 7 bases at V and 0 bases at J, with 13 bases between the two ends. CDR1 LGHDT and CDR2 YNNKEL come from the germline V gene (reference sequence). CDR3 in DNA: TGTGCCAGCACCATTGGACAGCTCTCCTATAATTCACCCCTCCACTTT. Translated, it gives CASTIGQLSYNSPLHF.

The CDR3 loop reads CASSFTSGADTQYF. The CDR3 nucleotides are TGTGCCAGCAGCTTTACTAGCGGGGCGGATACGCAGTATTTT. The chain uses TRBV7-2 and TRBJ2-3, with 10 bases identical to TRBD2. Trimming removed 3 bases from V and 6 bases from J; junction bases left unmatched: 3. CDR3 length equals 14 residues. Germline CDR1 SGHTA, CDR2 FQGNSA.

V gene TRBV7-8 combines with J gene TRBJ2-2, with D unresolved. The V gene's germline CDR1 is SGHVS and CDR2 FQNEAQ. This CDR3 contains 14 residues. V was cut by 5 bases and J by 1 base, with 8 bases left in between. CDR3 protein: CASSPSLNTGELFF. CDR3 DNA: TGTGCCAGCAGCCCGAGCCTGAACACCGGGGAGCTGTTTTTT.

The V call is TRBV7-8, the J call TRBJ2-3; D is uncertain. This CDR3 has 13 residues. Per germline, CDR1 SGHVS and CDR2 FQNEAQ. V was cut by 5 bases and J by 6 bases, with 12 bases left in between. This CDR3 reads CASSTQLRDTQYF. Written as DNA, the CDR3 is TGTGCCAGCAGCACACAACTCAGGGATACGCAGTATTTT.

The rearrangement links TRBV19 to TRBJ1-2; TRBD1 agrees at 7 bases. The CDR3 has 13 amino acids. CDR1 is LNHDA, CDR2 SQIVND, per germline (reference sequence). The V and J ends lost 7 bases and 8 bases, in that order; junction bases with no gene match: 10. CDR3 in DNA: TGTGCCAGTAAGAGGGACAGTGTCTGGGGCTACACCTTC. This sequence encodes CASKRDSVWGYTF.